This TCR beta chain emerged from a study of memory CD4+ T cells and cytomegalovirus serostatus. Across the study: Of the healthy Belgian adults, 9 or 10 were CMV seropositive and 24 seronegative. Study-wide results and limits: About 40% of the roughly 160 known CMV-associated TCRbeta sequences appeared in CD4+ memory. Repertoires predicted CMV serostatus with median bootstrapped AUC of about 0.96.

The CDR3 runs to 14 residues. Trimming removed 0 bases from V and 0 bases from J, with 6 bases in between. Germline loops: CDR1 SGHRS, CDR2 YFSETQ. TCRdb's table, derived via immunoSEQ multiplex PCR, lists solely in-frame clones and lacks some. Found here are 40,000 to 55,000 clones, 76% of them singletons; the top ten hold about 1.9%. Single viable CD3+CD4+CD8-CD45RO+ cells were sorted as the memory CD4+ T cells. Serum IgG to CMV pp150, pp28, p38 and p52 defined serostatus. Comment on this clone: The antigen is undetermined. Other DNA sequences in this specimen translate into the identical CDR3.

J is TRBJ1-2 and V is TRBV5-1, with D hard to call. This sequence was found in an adult in good health and CMV-seronegative. Sequenced: memory CD4+ T cells from blood. CDR3 sequence: CASSLESTNYGYTF. The DNA of the CDR3 is TGCGCCAGCAGCTTGGAGTCGACTAACTATGGCTACACCTTC.